This T cell receptor beta chain was sequenced in a study of blood T cell repertoires in COVID-19 (dated by TCRdb to the early 2020s). In the study overall: Samples covering the acute and convalescent phases of COVID-19 were provided by collaborators in the United States, Italy and Spain. The prospective study material was composed of cDNA or gDNA derived from T cells, B-cell-depleted T cells, or PBMCs. The sample metadata nearly always contained a de-identified subject ID, COVID-19 status, age in years and sex. Samples came from the ongoing ImmuneRACE study (first 160 participants) plus 1,254 subjects from 6 global collaborators. The repertoires were made available in a free public database intended to serve as a resource for research on the immune response to SARS-CoV-2. Where HLA class I and class II types were available, the types were taken from metadata supplied by the sample provider, not from assay-based typing. The dataset comprised deeply sampled blood TCRbeta repertoires from subjects exposed to, actively infected with, or recovered from COVID-19. General conclusions and limits of the study: The amount of clinical and demographic metadata varied by source and participant and was provided uncurated.

At one collaborating source in Seattle, patients were enrolled during active infection and were followed longitudinally through the course of disease. Collaborating institutions collected whole blood in K2EDTA tubes following their own protocols. Collaborator samples were shipped for TCRbeta analysis as frozen whole blood, isolated PBMCs, or DNA extracted from either sample type. With respect to this clone: Its antigen has not been determined. No clone much larger than this one lies a single base away; base qualities are absent.

V and J are trimmed by 4 bases and 6 bases, and the gene matches miss 2 bases of the junction. CDR1 and CDR2 were assigned from the germline V gene as SGHRS and YFSETQ. The CDR3 sequence holds 14 residues, the cysteine and phenylalanine included. Just the 42-base CDR3 DNA is kept, in frame starting at base 1. The immunoSEQ Assay, a bias-controlled multiplex PCR, was used to amplify TCRbeta CDR3 regions from genomic DNA. In the paper's pipeline: The number of nucleated cells in each sample was estimated by amplification of reference gene primers within the assay. To quantify the absolute abundance of each unique TCRbeta CDR3 rearrangement, sequence reads were collapsed and filtered. For each sample, productive Simpson clonality was calculated as the square root of Simpson's diversity index across productive rearrangements. TCRdb took over this immuneACCESS table, retaining in-frame rearrangements with V and J assigned. Such tables are incomplete; in checked studies, under half of the missing clones stem from an unresolved V gene, and the remainder is unexplained. V and J calls and clone size follow that table, whereas D and trimming were derived from the DNA. Recorded for this sample are hundreds of thousands of clones; approximately 90% of them occurred a single time. The top ten hold 0.75% to 1% of the sample.

This receptor was taken from a man in his 60s with COVID-19, enrolled during active disease. Recombination linked TRBV5-1 to TRBJ2-7, with 15 junctional bases fitting TRBD2. Sequenced sample: peripheral blood. The CDR3 region reads CASSPGLAGGEQYF. The nucleotide sequence is given as TGCGCCAGCAGCCCGGGACTAGCGGGGGGCGAGCAGTACTTC.